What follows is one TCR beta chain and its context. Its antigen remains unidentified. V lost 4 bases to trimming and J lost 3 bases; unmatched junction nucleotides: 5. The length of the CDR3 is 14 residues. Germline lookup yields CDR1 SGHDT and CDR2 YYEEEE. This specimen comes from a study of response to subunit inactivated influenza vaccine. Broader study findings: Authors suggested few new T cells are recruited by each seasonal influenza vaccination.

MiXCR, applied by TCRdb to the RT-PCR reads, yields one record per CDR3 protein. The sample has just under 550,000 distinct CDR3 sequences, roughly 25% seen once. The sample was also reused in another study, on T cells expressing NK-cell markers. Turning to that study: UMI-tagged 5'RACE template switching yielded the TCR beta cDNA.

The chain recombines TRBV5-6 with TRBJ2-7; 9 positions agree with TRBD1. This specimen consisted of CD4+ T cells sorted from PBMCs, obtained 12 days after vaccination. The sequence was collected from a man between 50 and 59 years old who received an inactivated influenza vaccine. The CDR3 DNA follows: TGTGCCAGCAGCCGCCAGGGACAGGGCTACGAGCAGTACTTC. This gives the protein CASSRQGQGYEQYF.